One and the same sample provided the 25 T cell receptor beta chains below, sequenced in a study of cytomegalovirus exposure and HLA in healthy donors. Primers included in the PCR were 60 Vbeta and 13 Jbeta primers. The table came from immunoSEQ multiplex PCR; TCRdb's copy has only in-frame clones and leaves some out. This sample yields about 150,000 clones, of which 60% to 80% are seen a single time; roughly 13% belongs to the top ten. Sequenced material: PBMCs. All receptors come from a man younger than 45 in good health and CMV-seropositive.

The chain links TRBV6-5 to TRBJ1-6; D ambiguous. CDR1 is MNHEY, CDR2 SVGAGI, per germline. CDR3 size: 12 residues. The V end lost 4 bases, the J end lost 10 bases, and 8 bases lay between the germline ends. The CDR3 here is CASSSTGSPLHF. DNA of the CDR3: TGTGCCAGCAGTTCCACGGGATCACCCCTCCACTTT.

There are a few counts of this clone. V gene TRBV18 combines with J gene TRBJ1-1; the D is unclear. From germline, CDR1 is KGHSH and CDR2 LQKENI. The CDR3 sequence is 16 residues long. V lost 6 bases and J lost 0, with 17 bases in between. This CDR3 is CASSDTLGSLNTEAFF. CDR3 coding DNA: TGTGCCAGCTCCGATACATTGGGCAGTCTGAACACTGAAGCTTTCTTT.

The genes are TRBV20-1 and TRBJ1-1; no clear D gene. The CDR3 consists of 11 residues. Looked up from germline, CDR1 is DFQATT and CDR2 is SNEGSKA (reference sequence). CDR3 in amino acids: CLTREGLEAFF. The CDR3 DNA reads TGCTTAACTCGAGAGGGCCTTGAAGCTTTCTTT.

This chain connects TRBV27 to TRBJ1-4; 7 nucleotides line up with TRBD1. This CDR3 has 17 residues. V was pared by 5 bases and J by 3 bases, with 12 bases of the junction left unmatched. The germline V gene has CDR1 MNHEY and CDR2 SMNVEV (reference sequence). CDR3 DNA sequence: TGTGCCAGCAGTCCCACGTCACAGGGGCTATCTAATGAAAAACTGTTTTTT. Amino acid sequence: CASSPTSQGLSNEKLFF.

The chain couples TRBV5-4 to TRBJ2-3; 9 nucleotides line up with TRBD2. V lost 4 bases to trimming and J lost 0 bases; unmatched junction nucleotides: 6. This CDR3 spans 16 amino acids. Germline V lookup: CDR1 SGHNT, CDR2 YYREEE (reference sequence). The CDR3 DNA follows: TGTGCCAGCAGCCCTGGACTAGCGCCTAGCACAGATACGCAGTATTTT. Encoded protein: CASSPGLAPSTDTQYF.

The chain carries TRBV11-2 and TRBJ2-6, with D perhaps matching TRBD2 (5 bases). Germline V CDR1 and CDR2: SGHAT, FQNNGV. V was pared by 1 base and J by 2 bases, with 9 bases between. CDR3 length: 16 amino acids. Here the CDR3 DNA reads TGTGCCAGCAGCTTAGTTAGCGATCCTGGGGCCAACGTCCTGACTTTC. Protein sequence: CASSLVSDPGANVLTF. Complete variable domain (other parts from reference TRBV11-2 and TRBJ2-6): EAGVAQSPRYKIIEKRQSVAFWCNPISGHATLYWYQQILGQGPKLLIQFQNNGVVDDSQLPKDRFSAERLKGVDSTLKIQPAKLEDSAVYLCASSLVSDPGANVLTFGAGSRLTVL.

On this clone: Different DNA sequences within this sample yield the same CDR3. Written as DNA, the CDR3 is TGTGCCAGCAGACAGAGTAATGAAAAACTGTTTTTT. Its translation: CASRQSNEKLFF. The chain carries TRBV28 and TRBJ1-4; D gene uncertain. Deletions cut 6 bases from V and 4 bases from J, with 6 bases between. CDR3 length equals 12 residues. Germline CDR1 reads MDHEN; CDR2 reads SYDVKM.

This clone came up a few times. This chain's CDR3 is CASSLGTGATEAFF. The CDR3 bases are TGTGCCAGCAGCTTAGGGACAGGGGCTACTGAAGCTTTCTTT. The chain has TRBV7-9 and TRBJ1-1, with TRBD1 matching 9 bases. This CDR3 contains 14 residues. Per germline, CDR1 SEHNR and CDR2 FQNEAQ (reference sequence). With V trimmed by 1 base and J by 5 bases, 2 bases remained unmatched.

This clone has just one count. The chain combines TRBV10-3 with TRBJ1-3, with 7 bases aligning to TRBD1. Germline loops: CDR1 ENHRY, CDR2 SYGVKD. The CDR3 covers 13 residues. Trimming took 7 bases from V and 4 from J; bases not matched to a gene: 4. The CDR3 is CAITGQSGNTIYF. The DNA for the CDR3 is TGTGCCATCACGGGACAGAGCGGAAACACCATATATTTT.

CDR3 residues: CATSTSRSFSNQPQHF. The CDR3 nucleotides are TGTGCCACCAGCACCTCTAGATCCTTTAGCAATCAGCCCCAGCATTTT. This chain links TRBV15 with TRBJ1-5; no clear D gene. The CDR3 is made up of 16 amino acids. Germline V gene sequence: CDR1 LNHNV, CDR2 YYDKDF (reference sequence). V gave up 4 bases and J gave up 0 bases, with 13 bases separating them.

CDR3 DNA: TGTGCCAGCAGCCCATTGGGACAGGTCGTAGACTATGGCTACACCTTC. Its translation is CASSPLGQVVDYGYTF. The chain combines TRBV14 with TRBJ1-2; 8 positions match TRBD1. Trimming cost V 4 bases and J 3 bases; bases outside gene matches: 10. In germline, CDR1 is SGHDN, CDR2 FVKESK. This CDR3 has 16 amino acids.

The CDR3 region has the DNA TGTGCCAGCAGTCCGTTAGGAATGGGACAGCATGGCTACACCTTC. Protein product: CASSPLGMGQHGYTF. The V call is TRBV6-5, the J call TRBJ1-2; 7 nucleotides line up with TRBD1. This CDR3 contains 15 residues. The germline V gene has CDR1 MNHEY and CDR2 SVGAGI. The V gene end was trimmed by 5 bases and the J gene end by 6 bases; junction bases not matched to a gene: 12.

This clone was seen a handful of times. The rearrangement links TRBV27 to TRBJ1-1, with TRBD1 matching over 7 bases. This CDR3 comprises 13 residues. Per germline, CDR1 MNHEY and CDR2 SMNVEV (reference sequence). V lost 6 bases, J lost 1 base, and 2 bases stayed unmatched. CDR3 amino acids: CASRGQRNTEAFF. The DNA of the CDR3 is TGTGCCAGCAGGGGACAGCGGAACACTGAAGCTTTCTTT.

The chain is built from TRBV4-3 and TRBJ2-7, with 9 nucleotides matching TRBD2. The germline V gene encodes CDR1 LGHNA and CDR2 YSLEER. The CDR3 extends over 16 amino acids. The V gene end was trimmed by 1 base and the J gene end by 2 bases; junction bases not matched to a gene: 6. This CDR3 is CASSQVPAGGAYEQYF. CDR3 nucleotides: TGCGCCAGCAGCCAAGTCCCCGCGGGAGGGGCCTACGAGCAGTACTTC.

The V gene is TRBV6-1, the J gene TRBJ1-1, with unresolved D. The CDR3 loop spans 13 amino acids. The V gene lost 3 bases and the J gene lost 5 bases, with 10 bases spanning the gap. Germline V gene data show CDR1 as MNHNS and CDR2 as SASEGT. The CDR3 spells CASSDRERTEAFF. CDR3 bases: TGTGCCAGCAGTGATAGGGAGAGAACTGAAGCTTTCTTT.

The CDR3 DNA reads TGTGCCAGCAGTTTATTGACAGGGGACAGCAGCGATTTCTTT. Protein product: CASSLLTGDSSDFF. The chain has TRBV28 and TRBJ1-1, with TRBD1 matching 8 bases. CDR3 length: 14 residues. V was pared by 1 base and J by 13 bases, with 11 bases of the junction left unmatched. Germline CDR1 and CDR2: MDHEN and SYDVKM.

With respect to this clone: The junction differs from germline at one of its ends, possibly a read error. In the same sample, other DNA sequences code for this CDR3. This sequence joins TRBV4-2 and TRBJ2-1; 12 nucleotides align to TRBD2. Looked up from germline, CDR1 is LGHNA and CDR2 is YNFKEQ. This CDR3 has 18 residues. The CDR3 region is CASSQVPSGRARGNEQFF. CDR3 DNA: TGTGCCAGCAGCCAAGTACCTAGCGGGAGGGCCCGTGGGAATGAGCAATTCTTC.

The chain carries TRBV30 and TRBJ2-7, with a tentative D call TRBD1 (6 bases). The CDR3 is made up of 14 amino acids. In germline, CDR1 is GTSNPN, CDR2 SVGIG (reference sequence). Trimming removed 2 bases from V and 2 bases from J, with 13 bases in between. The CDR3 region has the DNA TGTGCCTGGAGTTCCGGGACACCACCCTACGAGCAGTACTTC. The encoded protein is CAWSSGTPPYEQYF.

The CDR3 DNA reads TGTGCCAGCTGGGGCTACTCTGGAAACACCATATATTTT. Protein product: CASWGYSGNTIYF. The V and J genes are TRBV5-8 and TRBJ1-3; a weak D match, TRBD1 (5 bases). The CDR3 runs 13 residues. Trimming removed 7 bases from V and 0 bases from J, with 8 bases in between. The germline V gene encodes CDR1 SGHTS and CDR2 YDEGEE.

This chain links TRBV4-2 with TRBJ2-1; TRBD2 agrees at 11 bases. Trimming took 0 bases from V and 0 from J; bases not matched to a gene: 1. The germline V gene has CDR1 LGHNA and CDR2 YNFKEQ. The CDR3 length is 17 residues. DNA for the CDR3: TGTGCCAGCAGCCAAGATACTAGCGGGAGCTCCTACAATGAGCAGTTCTTC. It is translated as CASSQDTSGSSYNEQFF.

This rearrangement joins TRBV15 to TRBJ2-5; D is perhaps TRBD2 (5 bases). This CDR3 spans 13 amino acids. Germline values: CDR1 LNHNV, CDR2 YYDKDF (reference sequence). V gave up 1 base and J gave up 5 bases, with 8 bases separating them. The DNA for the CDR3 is TGTGCCACCAGCAGAGTACGAGGGGAGACCCAGTACTTC. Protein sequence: CATSRVRGETQYF.

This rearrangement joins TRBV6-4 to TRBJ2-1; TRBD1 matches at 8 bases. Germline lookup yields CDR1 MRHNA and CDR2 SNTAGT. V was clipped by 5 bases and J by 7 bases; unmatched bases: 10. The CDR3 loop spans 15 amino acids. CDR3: CASSPQGGFGNEQFF. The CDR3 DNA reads TGTGCCAGCAGTCCACAGGGGGGATTCGGGAATGAGCAGTTCTTC.

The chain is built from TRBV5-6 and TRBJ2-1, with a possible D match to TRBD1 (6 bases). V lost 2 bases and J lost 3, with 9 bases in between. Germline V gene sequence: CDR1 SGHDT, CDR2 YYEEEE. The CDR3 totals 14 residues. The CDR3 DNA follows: TGTGCCAGCAGCTTAGGACAGTACTACAATGAGCAGTTCTTC. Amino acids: CASSLGQYYNEQFF.

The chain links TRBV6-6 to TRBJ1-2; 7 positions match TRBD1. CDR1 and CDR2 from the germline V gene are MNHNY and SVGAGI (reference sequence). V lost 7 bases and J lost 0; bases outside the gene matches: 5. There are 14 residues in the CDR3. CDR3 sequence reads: CASKTGTANYGYTF. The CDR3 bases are TGTGCCAGCAAAACAGGGACAGCTAACTATGGCTACACCTTC.

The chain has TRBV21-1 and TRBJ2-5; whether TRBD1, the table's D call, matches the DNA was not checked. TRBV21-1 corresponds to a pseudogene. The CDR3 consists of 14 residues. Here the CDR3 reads CASRGDRGGETQYF. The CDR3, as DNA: TGTGCCAGCAGGGGAGACAGGGGCGGGGAGACCCAGTACTTC.